The rows below give T cell receptor beta chains drawn from one sample of a study of identical twins. Each CDR3 protein gets one entry after TCRdb re-called the 5' RACE reads with MiXCR. The top ten hold less than 0.35% of the sample, which has some 1,700,000 distinct CDR3 sequences, more than 30% seen once. Sequenced sample: cord blood. The origin of the receptors is a newborn girl in good health. CDR3s include the opening cysteine and the closing phenylalanine or tryptophan.

j_gene: TRBJ1-1
v_gene: TRBV6-5
CDR3aa: CASSWDQKGNTEAFF

j_gene: TRBJ2-5
v_gene: TRBV15
CDR3aa: CATSRPDRVVLGHETQYF

j_gene: TRBJ2-1
v_gene: TRBV20-1
CDR3aa: CSAGGFLPNEQFF

j_gene: TRBJ2-1
v_gene: TRBV5-1
CDR3aa: CASSLGSGRVGLDEQFF

j_gene: TRBJ2-5
v_gene: TRBV24-1
CDR3aa: CATSLSGGGAETQYF

j_gene: TRBJ1-5
v_gene: TRBV20-1
CDR3aa: CSAERQGSGNQPQHF

j_gene: TRBJ2-5
v_gene: TRBV5-1
CDR3aa: CASSLPTAIQETQYF

j_gene: TRBJ1-1
v_gene: TRBV2
CDR3aa: CASRYAGGPTEAFF

j_gene: TRBJ2-1
v_gene: TRBV10-2
CDR3aa: CASTEFLSYNEQFF

j_gene: TRBJ1-2
v_gene: TRBV20-1
CDR3aa: CSARVKGNYGYTF

j_gene: TRBJ2-1
v_gene: TRBV5-1
CDR3aa: CASSFWRGTRNEQFF

j_gene: TRBJ2-1
v_gene: TRBV4-2
CDR3aa: CASSQERLALDEQFF

j_gene: TRBJ1-6
v_gene: TRBV20-1
CDR3aa: CSARDGRKPNSPLHF

j_gene: TRBJ2-3
v_gene: TRBV20-1
CDR3aa: CSARVLSTDTQYF

j_gene: TRBJ2-7
v_gene: TRBV9
CDR3aa: CASSVEPSGSSYEQYF

j_gene: TRBJ2-1
v_gene: TRBV28
CDR3aa: CASSFYPWTSGGPYNEQFF

j_gene: TRBJ2-1
v_gene: TRBV12-3/TRBV12-4
CDR3aa: CASTFGLGGSNEQFF

j_gene: TRBJ1-1
v_gene: TRBV29-1
CDR3aa: CSVATYTEAFF

j_gene: TRBJ1-5
v_gene: TRBV3-1
CDR3aa: CASSQGYSVGPNQPQHF